This TCR beta chain originates from a study of T-cell memory formation after mild COVID-19. Whole-study findings and limits: The finding that pre-infection memory included some responding clones suggested that cross-reactive memory joined.

The germline V gene encodes CDR1 MNHEY and CDR2 SVGAGI. V gave up 5 bases and J gave up 2 bases, with 10 bases separating them. The CDR3 extends over 15 amino acids. In its sample, this clonotype was seen many times. The antigen is unknown. TCRdb independently ran MiXCR on the 5' RACE reads; one entry per CDR3 protein. The sample lists approximately 46,000 distinct CDR3 sequences, roughly an eighth seen once, with approximately 23% in the top ten. This receptor was taken from a man aged 18-30 years who had mild COVID-19 (a few samples of this study predate the infection). Cell type and time point are not known. The chain recombines TRBV6-5 with TRBJ2-6; possible D gene TRBD1, 6 bases. The sequencing sample was made of PBMCs or a T cell subset sorted from them (not recorded which). The CDR3: CASSIQGTGANVLTF. CDR3 in DNA: TGTGCCAGCAGTATACAGGGTACTGGGGCCAACGTCCTGACTTTC.